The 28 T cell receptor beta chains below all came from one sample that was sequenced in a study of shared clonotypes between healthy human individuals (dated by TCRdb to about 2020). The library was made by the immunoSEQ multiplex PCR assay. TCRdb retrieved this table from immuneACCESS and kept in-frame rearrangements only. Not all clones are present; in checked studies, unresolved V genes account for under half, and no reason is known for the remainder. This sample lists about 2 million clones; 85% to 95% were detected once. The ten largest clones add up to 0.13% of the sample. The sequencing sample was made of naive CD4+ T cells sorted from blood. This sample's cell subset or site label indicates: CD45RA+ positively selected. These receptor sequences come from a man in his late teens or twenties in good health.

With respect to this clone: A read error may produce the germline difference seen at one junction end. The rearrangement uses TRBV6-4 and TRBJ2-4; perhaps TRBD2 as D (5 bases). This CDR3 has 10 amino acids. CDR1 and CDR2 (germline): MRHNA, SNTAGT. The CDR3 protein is CASSLDGRGF. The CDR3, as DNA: TGTGCCAGCAGTTTAGATGGTCGAGGGTTC.

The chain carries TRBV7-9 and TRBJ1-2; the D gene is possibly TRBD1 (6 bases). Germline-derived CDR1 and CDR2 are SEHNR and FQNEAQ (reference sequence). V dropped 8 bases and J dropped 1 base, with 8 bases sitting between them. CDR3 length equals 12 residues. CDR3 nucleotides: TGTGCCAGCGGACAGATTAACTATGGCTACACCTTC. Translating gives CASGQINYGYTF.

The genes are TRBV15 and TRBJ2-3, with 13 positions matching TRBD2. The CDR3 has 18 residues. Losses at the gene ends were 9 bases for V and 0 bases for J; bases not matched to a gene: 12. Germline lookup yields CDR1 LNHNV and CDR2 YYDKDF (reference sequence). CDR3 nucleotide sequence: TGTGCCACTAACGGGACTAGCGGGATTAAAACTAGCACAGATACGCAGTATTTT. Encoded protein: CATNGTSGIKTSTDTQYF.

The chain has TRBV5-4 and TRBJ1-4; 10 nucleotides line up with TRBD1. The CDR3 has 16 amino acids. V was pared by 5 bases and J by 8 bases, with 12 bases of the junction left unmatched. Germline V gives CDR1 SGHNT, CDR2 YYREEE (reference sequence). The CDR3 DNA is TGTGCCAGCAGTAGAGGGACAGGGGCCGGTAGCGAAAAACTGTTTTTT. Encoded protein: CASSRGTGAGSEKLFF.

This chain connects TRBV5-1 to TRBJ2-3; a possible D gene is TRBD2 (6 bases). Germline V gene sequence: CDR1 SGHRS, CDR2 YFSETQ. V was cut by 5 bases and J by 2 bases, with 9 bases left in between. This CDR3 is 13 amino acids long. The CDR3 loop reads CASRTSTTDTQYF. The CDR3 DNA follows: TGCGCCAGCAGGACTAGTACCACAGATACGCAGTATTTT.

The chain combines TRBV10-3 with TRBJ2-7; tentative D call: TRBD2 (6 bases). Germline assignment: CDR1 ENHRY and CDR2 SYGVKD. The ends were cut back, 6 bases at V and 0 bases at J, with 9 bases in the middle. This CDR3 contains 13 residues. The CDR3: CAIRGTVSYEQYF. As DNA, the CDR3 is TGTGCCATCAGAGGGACTGTCTCCTACGAGCAGTACTTC.

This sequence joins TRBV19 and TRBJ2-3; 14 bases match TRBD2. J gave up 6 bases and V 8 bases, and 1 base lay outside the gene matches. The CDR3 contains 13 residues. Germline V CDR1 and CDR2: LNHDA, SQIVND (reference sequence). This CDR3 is CASRTSGGDTQYF. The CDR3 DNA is TGTGCCAGTCGGACTAGCGGGGGGGATACGCAGTATTTT.

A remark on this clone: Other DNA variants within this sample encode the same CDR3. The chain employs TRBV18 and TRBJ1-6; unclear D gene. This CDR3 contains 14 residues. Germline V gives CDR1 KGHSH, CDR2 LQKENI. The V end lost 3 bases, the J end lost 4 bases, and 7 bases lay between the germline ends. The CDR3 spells CASSPGAYNSPLHF. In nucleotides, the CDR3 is TGTGCCAGCTCACCTGGAGCTTATAATTCACCCCTCCACTTT.

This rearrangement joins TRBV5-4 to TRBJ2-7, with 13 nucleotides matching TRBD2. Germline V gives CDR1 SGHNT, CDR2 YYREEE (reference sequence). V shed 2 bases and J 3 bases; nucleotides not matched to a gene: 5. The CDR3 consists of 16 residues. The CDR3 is CASSFGGLAGSYEQYF. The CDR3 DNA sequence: TGTGCCAGCAGCTTTGGGGGACTAGCGGGAAGCTACGAGCAGTACTTC.

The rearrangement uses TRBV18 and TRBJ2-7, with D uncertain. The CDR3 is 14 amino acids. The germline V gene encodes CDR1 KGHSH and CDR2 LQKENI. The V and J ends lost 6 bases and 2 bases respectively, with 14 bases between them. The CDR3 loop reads CASSTVAETYEQYF. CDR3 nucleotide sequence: TGTGCCAGCTCTACTGTCGCCGAGACCTACGAGCAGTACTTC.

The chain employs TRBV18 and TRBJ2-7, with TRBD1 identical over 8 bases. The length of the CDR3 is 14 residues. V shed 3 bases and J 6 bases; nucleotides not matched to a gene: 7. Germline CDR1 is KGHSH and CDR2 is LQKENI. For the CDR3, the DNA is TGTGCCAGCTCACCGGGACAGGCCAGGGGCGAGCAGTACTTC. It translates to CASSPGQARGEQYF.

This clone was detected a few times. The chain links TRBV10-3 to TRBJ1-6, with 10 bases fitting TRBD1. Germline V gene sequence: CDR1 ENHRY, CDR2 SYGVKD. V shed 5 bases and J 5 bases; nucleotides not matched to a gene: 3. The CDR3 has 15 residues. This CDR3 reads CAISSGTGDNSPLHF. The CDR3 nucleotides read TGTGCCATCAGTTCCGGGACAGGGGATAATTCACCCCTCCACTTT.

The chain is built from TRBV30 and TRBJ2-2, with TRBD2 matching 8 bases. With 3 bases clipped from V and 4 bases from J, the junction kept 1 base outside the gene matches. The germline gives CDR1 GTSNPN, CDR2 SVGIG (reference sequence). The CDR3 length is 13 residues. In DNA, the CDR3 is TGTGCCTGGAGAGGGACTAGCACCGGGGAGCTGTTTTTT. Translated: CAWRGTSTGELFF.

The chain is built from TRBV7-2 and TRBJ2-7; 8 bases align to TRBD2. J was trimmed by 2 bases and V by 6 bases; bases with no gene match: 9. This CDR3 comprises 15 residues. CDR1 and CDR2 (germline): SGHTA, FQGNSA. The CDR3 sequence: CASSSFPGLAYEQYF. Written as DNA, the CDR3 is TGTGCCAGCAGTTCCTTTCCGGGACTAGCCTACGAGCAGTACTTC.

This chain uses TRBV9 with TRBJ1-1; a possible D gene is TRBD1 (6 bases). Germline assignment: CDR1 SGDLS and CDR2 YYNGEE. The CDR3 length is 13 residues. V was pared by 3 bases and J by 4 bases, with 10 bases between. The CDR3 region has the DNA TGTGCCAGCAGCGCCGGGACATCCACTGAAGCTTTCTTT. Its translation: CASSAGTSTEAFF.

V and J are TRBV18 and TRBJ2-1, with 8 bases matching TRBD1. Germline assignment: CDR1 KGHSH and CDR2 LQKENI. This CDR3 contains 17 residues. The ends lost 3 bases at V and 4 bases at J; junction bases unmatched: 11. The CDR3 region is CASSPRGQGNIYNEQFF. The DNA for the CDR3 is TGTGCCAGCTCACCCCGAGGACAGGGTAACATATACAATGAGCAGTTCTTC.

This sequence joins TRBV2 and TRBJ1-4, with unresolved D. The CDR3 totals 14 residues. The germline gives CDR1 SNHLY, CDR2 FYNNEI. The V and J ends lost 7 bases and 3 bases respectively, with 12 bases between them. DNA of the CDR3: TGTGCCAGCAAAGAGCGGCGGGCTAATGAAAAACTGTTTTTT. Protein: CASKERRANEKLFF.

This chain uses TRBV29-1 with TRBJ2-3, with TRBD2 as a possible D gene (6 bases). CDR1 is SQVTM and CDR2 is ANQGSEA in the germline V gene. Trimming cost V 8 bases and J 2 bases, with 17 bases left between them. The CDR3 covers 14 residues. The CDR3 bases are TGCAGCTACGGAGGGACTTTAAACACAGATACGCAGTATTTT. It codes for CSYGGTLNTDTQYF.

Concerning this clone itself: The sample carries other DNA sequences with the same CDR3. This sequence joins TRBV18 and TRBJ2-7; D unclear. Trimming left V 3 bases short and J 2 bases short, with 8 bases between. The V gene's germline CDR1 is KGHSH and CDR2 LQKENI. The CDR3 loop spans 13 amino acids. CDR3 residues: CASSPGTAYEQYF. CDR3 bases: TGTGCCAGCTCACCGGGAACTGCCTACGAGCAGTACTTC. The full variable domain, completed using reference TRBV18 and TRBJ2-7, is NAGVMQNPRHLVRRRGQEARLRCSPMKGHSHVYWYRQLPEEGLKFMVYLQKENIIDESGMPKERFSAEFPKEGPSILRIQQVVRGDSAAYFCASSPGTAYEQYFGPGTRLTVT.

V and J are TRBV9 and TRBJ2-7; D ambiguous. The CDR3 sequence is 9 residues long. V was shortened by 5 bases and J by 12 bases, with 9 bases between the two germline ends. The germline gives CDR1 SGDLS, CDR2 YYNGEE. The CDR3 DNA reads TGTGCCAGCAGTCTTTCTCTGTACTTC. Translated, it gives CASSLSLYF. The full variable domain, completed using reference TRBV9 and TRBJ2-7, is DSGVTQTPKHLITATGQRVTLRCSPRSGDLSVYWYQQSLDQGLQFLIQYYNGEERAKGNILERFSAQQFPDLHSELNLSSLELGDSALYFCASSLSLYFGPGTRLTVT.

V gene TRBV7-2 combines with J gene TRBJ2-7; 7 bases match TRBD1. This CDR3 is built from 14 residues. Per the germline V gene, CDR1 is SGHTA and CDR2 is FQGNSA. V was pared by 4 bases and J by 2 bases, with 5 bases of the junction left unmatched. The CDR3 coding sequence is TGTGCCAGCAGCTCCCTGAGGGGGCCCTACGAGCAGTACTTC. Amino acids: CASSSLRGPYEQYF.

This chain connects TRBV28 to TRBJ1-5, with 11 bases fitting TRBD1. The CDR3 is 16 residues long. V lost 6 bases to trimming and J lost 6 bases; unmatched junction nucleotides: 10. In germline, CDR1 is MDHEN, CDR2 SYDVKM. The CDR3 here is CASSHRDRGFGQPQHF. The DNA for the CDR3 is TGTGCCAGCAGCCATCGGGACAGGGGGTTCGGTCAGCCCCAGCATTTT.

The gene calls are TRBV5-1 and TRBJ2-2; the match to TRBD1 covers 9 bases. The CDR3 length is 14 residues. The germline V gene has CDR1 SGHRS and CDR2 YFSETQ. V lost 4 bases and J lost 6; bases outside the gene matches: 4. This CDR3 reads CASSPTGGPGELFF. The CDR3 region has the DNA TGCGCCAGCAGCCCTACAGGGGGCCCCGGGGAGCTGTTTTTT.

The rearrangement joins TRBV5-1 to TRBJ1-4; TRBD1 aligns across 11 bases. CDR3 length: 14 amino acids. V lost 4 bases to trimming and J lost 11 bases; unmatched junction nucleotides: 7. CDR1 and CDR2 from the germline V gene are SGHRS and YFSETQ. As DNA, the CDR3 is TGCGCCAGCAGCCCCACGGGACAGGGGGATAAACTGTTTTTT. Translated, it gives CASSPTGQGDKLFF.

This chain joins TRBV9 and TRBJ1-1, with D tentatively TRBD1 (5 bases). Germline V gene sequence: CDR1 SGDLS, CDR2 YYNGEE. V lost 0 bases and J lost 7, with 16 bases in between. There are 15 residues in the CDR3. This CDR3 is CASSVDGAGPSEAFF. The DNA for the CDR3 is TGTGCCAGCAGCGTAGACGGGGCAGGCCCAAGTGAAGCTTTCTTT.

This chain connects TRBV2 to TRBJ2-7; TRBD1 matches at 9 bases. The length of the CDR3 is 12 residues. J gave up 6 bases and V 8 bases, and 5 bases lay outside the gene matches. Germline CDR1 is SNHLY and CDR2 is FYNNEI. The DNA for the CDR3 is TGTGCCAGCCGACGGGACAGGGCCGAGCAGTACTTC. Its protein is CASRRDRAEQYF.

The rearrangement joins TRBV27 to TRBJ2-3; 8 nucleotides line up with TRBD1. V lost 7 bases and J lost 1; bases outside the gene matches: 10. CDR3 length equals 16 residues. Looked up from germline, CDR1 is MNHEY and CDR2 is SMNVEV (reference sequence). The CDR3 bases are TGTGCCAGCACTCACCGGACAGGGTTGGGCACAGATACGCAGTATTTT. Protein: CASTHRTGLGTDTQYF.

CDR3 DNA sequence: TGCGCCAGCAGCCCTGGGGGGACTCTCTTCCGTAAGGGGCAGTTCTTC. Amino acids: CASSPGGTLFRKGQFF. This chain links TRBV5-1 with TRBJ2-1; D is perhaps TRBD2 (6 bases). In germline, CDR1 is SGHRS, CDR2 YFSETQ. The CDR3 covers 16 residues. Trimming took off 4 bases at V and 12 bases at J, with 26 bases between the two ends.